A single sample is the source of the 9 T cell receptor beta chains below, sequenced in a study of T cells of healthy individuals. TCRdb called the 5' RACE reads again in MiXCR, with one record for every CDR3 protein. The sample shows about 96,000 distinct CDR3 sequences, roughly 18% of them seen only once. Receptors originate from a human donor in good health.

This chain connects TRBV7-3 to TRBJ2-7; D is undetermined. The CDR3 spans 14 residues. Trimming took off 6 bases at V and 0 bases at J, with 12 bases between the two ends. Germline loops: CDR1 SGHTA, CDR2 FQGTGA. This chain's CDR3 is CASRPTALSYEQYF. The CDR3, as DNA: TGTGCCAGCAGACCGACGGCCCTCTCCTACGAGCAGTACTTC. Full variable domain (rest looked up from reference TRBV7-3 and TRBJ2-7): GAGVSQTPSNKVTEKGKYVELRCDPISGHTALYWYRQSLGQGPEFLIYFQGTGAADDSGLPNDRFFAVRPEGSVSTLKIQRTERGDSAVYLCASRPTALSYEQYFGPGTRLTVT.

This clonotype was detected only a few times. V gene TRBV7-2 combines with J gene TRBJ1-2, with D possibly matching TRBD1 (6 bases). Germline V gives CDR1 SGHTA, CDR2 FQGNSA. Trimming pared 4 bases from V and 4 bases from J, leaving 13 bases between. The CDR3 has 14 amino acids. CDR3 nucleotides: TGTGCCAGCAGCTCCAATCAGGGGAGCTATGGCTACACCTTC. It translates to CASSSNQGSYGYTF.

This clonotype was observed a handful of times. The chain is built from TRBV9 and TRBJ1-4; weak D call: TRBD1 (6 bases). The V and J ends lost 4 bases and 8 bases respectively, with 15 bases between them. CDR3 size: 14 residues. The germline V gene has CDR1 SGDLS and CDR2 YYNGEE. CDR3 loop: CASSTPGASEKLFF. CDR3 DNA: TGTGCCAGCAGCACGCCGGGGGCTTCAGAAAAACTGTTTTTT.

CDR3 protein: CASSTSGGTDTQYF. The CDR3 bases are TGCGCCAGCTCGACTAGCGGGGGGACAGATACGCAGTATTTT. The chain employs TRBV5-1 and TRBJ2-3; 13 bases match TRBD2. CDR1 is SGHRS and CDR2 is YFSETQ in the germline V gene. CDR3 length: 14 amino acids. V shed 7 bases and J 3 bases; nucleotides not matched to a gene: 2.

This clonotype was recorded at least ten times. The CDR3 bases are TGTGCCAGCAGCGTAGAGGGAAGGGACGATGAGCAGTTCTTC. It codes for CASSVEGRDDEQFF. This rearrangement joins TRBV9 to TRBJ2-1; D may correspond to TRBD1 or TRBD2 (5 bases each). Germline CDR1 and CDR2: SGDLS and YYNGEE. The length of the CDR3 is 14 residues. V lost 0 bases to trimming and J lost 8 bases, with 12 bases between them.

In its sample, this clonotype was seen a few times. CDR3 protein: CASSLEIASFGSNEQFF. The CDR3 DNA follows: TGTGCCAGCAGCTTAGAAATTGCCAGTTTCGGTTCCAATGAGCAGTTCTTC. The chain carries TRBV7-8 and TRBJ2-1, with D hard to call. The germline gives CDR1 SGHVS, CDR2 FQNEAQ. The CDR3 contains 17 residues. V lost 1 base, J lost 6 bases, and 19 bases lay in between.

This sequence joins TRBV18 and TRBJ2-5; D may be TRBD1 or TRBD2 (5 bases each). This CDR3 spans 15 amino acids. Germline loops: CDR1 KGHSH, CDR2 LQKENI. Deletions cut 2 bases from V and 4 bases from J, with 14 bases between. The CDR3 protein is CASSPVAGSGETQYF. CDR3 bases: TGTGCCAGCTCACCAGTGGCAGGGAGTGGAGAGACCCAGTACTTC.

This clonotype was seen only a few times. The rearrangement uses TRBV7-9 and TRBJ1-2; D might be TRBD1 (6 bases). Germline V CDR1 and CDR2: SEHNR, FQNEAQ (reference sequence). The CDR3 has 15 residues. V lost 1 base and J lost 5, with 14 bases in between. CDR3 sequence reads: CASSLGPGTRYGYTF. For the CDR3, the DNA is TGTGCCAGCAGCTTAGGCCCCGGGACAAGATATGGCTACACCTTC.

CDR3 nucleotides: TGCGCCAGCAGCCAAGGACAGGGGGGGTACTACGAGCAGTACTTC. The encoded protein is CASSQGQGGYYEQYF. The chain employs TRBV4-1 and TRBJ2-7; 9 bases are shared with TRBD1. V dropped 1 base and J dropped 3; count of bases not matched to a gene: 4. This CDR3 is 15 amino acids long. In germline, CDR1 is MGHRA, CDR2 YSYEKL.